This TCR beta chain was found in a study of blood T cells in healthy people across ages. Germline CDR1 reads MDHEN; CDR2 reads SYDVKM. The CDR3 covers 16 residues. Trimming cost V 6 bases and J 0 bases; bases outside gene matches: 11. A second PCR of roughly 7 to 11 cycles used a sample-barcoded 5' primer and a J-beta primer mix. Each cDNA molecule carried a tag from a template-switch adaptor that contained 12 random nucleotides. TCRdb used MiXCR to reprocess the 5' RACE reads, holding one entry per CDR3 protein. The sample carries 980,000 or so distinct CDR3 sequences, about 48% recorded once. In this sample, this clonotype turned up a few times. Its antigen is still unknown. Each sample yielded at least 6 million isolated PBMCs. Extraction yielded at least 5 micrograms of total RNA per sample. The study, taken as a whole, reports: Older age coincided with a roughly linear decline in TCR beta diversity per million T cells.

Sequenced: blood. The sequence was obtained from a man aged 25 to 40 in good health. V is TRBV28 and J is TRBJ2-7; TRBD1 agrees at 7 bases. The CDR3 spells CASRGDRAPNSYEQYF. CDR3 in DNA: TGTGCCAGCAGGGGCGACAGGGCACCTAACTCCTACGAGCAGTACTTC. Complete variable domain (other parts from reference TRBV28 and TRBJ2-7): DVKVTQSSRYLVKRTGEKVFLECVQDMDHENMFWYRQDPGLGLRLIYFSYDVKMKEKGDIPEGYSVSREKKERFSLILESASTNQTSMYLCASRGDRAPNSYEQYFGPGTRLTVT.